Listed below are T cell receptor beta chains from one sample, sequenced in a study of cytotoxic CD8 clonotypes in ibrutinib-treated CLL. Repertoires were generated with immunoSEQ multiplex PCR, while TCRdb's copy carries only in-frame clones and drops some. The data show roughly 51,000 clones, around 53% seen once. The sequenced sample was PBMCs, obtained after 12 months of ibrutinib treatment. These receptors all come from a human donor with chronic lymphocytic leukemia. Each CDR3 is given with its conserved first and last residue. Clone size is stated in some rows and not others, as once, few, many or a class when expanded.

>.|TRBV7-8|TRBJ2-7
CASSKGQSSYEQYF
>.|TRBV4-1|TRBJ2-7
CASSQVKRAYEQYF
>.|TRBV30|TRBJ2-5
CAWSVQGEETQYF
>.|TRBV7-8|TRBJ1-3
CASSLGTGPGNTIYF
>many|TRBV5-1|TRBJ2-5
CASSSGAGNYQETQYF
>.|TRBV2|TRBJ1-2
CASRPPAGMRGYTF
>.|TRBV7-2|TRBJ2-1
CASSPGQGSYNEQFF
>.|TRBV29-1|TRBJ1-4
CSVDGAGGATNEKLFF
>.|TRBV5-1|TRBJ2-7
CASSLAGANEQYF
>few|TRBV7-9|TRBJ2-7
CASTPQGGRGYEQYF
>few|TRBV7-2|TRBJ1-1
CASTRTGGKGTEAFF
>few|TRBV10-3|TRBJ1-1
CAISGGSEVMNTEAFF
>.|TRBV6-6|TRBJ2-1
CASSPDSSQFF
>.|TRBV4-1|TRBJ2-2
CASSQDGNTGELFF
>.|TRBV2|TRBJ2-1
CASSEGLAGGLGNEQFF
>.|TRBV7-9|TRBJ1-1
CASGLIRNTEAFF
>.|TRBV6-6|TRBJ1-2
CASSYSGYGYTF
>.|TRBV19|TRBJ1-5
CASSIIGGQPQHF
>.|TRBV6-1|TRBJ2-3
CASSAMGPDTQYF
>.|TRBV6-1|TRBJ2-7
CASRGGQGLHEQYF
>.|TRBV19|TRBJ2-7
CANYPQGTESYEQYF
>few|TRBV11-2|TRBJ1-4
CASSLNRGGNEKLFF
>few|TRBV27|TRBJ2-5
CASSLYSQGETQYF
>.|TRBV7-8|TRBJ1-5
CASSLRLDQPQHF
>.|TRBV30|TRBJ2-7
CAWSKNEQYF
>.|TRBV7-9|TRBJ2-7
CASRLTGVYEQYF
>.|TRBV6-1|TRBJ1-3
CASRKQGSSGNTIYF
>.|TRBV5-1|TRBJ2-3
CASSLEEAGGTDTQYF
>.|TRBV19|TRBJ2-4
CASSEGTGTNIQYF
>.|TRBV29-1|TRBJ1-1
CSVEDSNTEAFF
>few|TRBV9|TRBJ1-2
CASSARDRGNYGYTF
>few|TRBV5-1|TRBJ2-3
CASSLGTSSSTDTQYF
>once|TRBV27|TRBJ1-5
CASSSHNQPQHF
>few|TRBV19|TRBJ2-7
CASSMGRPGGEQYF
>.|TRBV18|TRBJ2-5
CASSPPGRETQYF
>many|TRBV4-2|TRBJ2-2
CASSQLREPNFGELFF
>.|TRBV13|TRBJ1-1
CASSLEEGGTEAFF
>.|TRBV15|TRBJ2-3
CATSRDTDTQYF
>.|TRBV7-2|TRBJ2-3
CAIRRGTSELTDTQYF
>.|TRBV5-4|TRBJ2-5
CASSLDQQVQETQYF
>few|TRBV11-2|TRBJ2-5
CASSSQLGTSGELETQYF
>once|TRBV7-7|TRBJ2-2
CASSPLTSVVGELFF
>few|TRBV27|TRBJ2-7
CASRSRSAGGSYEQYF
>.|TRBV20-1|TRBJ1-1
CSASPEAFF
>.|TRBV11-3|TRBJ1-2
CASSLGQGTGYTF
>once|TRBV7-9|TRBJ1-1
CASSFGQSSEAFF
>.|TRBV4-2|TRBJ2-3
CASSQDRSRQYF
>.|TRBV29-1|TRBJ2-2
CSAQDSFTGELFF
>.|TRBV15|TRBJ1-2
CATSREREGYTF